The T cell receptor beta chain under discussion was sequenced for a study of blood T cells in healthy people across ages. Trimming stripped 2 bases from V and 2 bases from J, with 15 bases between. Germline V gene sequence: CDR1 DFQATT, CDR2 SNEGSKA (reference sequence). The CDR3 has 15 residues. This clonotype has a handful of counts. Alongside a J-beta primer mix, a sample-barcoded 5' primer served in a second PCR lasting 7 to 11 cycles. A minimum of 2.5 million CDR3-containing paired-end reads was obtained for each sample. TCRdb re-called the 5' RACE reads with MiXCR, one entry per CDR3 protein. The sample has about 1.8 million distinct CDR3 sequences; approximately 50% are singletons. Those donating, healthy Caucasian individuals from Russia, were aged 6 to 90.

The sample was blood. The clonotype was recovered from a woman in her forties in good health. The chain employs TRBV20-1 and TRBJ2-5, with a weak D call TRBD1 (6 bases). This chain's CDR3 is CSARPPDRRQETQYF. CDR3 nucleotide sequence: TGCAGTGCTAGACCCCCAGACAGGAGGCAAGAGACCCAGTACTTC.